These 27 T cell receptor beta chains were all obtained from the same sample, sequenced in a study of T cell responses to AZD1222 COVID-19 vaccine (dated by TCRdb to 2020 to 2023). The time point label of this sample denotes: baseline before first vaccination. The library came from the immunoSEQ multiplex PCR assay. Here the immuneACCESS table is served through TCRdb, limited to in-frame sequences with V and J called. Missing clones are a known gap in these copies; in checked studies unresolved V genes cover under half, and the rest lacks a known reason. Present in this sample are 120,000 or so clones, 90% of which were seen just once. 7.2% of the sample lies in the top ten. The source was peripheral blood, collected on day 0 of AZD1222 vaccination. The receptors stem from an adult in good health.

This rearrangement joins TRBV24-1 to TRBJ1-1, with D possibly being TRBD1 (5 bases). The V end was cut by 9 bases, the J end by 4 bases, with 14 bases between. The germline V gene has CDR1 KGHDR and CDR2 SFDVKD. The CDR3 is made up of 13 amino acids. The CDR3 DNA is TGTGCCACCTCCCGTGGGGGTCGCACTGAAGCTTTCTTT. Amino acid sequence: CATSRGGRTEAFF.

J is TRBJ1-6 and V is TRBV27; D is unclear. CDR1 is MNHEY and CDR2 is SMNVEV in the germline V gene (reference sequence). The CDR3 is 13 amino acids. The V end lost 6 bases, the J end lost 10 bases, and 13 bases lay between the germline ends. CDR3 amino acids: CASSVGPGSPLHF. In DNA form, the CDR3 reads TGTGCCAGCAGCGTGGGTCCGGGATCACCCCTCCACTTT.

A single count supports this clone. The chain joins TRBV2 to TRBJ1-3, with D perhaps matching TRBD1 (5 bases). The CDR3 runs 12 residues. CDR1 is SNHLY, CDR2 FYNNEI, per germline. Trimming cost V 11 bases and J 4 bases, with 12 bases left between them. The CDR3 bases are TGTGCCCTAAGGGGTTCCGGAAACACCATATATTTT. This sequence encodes CALRGSGNTIYF.

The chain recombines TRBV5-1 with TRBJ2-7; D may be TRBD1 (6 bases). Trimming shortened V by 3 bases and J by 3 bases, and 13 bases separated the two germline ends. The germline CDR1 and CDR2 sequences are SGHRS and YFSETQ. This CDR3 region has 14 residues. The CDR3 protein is CASSSEDSGYEQYF. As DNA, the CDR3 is TGCGCCAGCAGCTCTGAGGACAGTGGCTACGAGCAGTACTTC.

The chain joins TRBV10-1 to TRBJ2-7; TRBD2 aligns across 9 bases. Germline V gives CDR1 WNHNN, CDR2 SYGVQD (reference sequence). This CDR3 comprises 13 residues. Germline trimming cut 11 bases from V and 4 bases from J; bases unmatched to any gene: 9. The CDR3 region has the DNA TGCGCCCCTTTCAGCGGGAGGAGGTACGAGCAGTACTTC. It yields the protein CAPFSGRRYEQYF.

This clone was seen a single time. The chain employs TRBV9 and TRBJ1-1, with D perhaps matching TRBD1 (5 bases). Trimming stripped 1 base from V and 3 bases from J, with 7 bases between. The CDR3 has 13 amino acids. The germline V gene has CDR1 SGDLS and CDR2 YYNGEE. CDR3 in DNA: TGTGCCAGCAGCGTACGAGGGGACACTGAAGCTTTCTTT. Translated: CASSVRGDTEAFF.

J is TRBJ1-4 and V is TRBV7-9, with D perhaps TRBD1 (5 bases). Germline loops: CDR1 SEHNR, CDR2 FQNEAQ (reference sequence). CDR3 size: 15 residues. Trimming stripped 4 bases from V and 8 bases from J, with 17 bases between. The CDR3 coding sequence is TGTGCCAGCAGCTCCGGGGCGGCAAATCCCGAAAAACTGTTTTTT. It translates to CASSSGAANPEKLFF.

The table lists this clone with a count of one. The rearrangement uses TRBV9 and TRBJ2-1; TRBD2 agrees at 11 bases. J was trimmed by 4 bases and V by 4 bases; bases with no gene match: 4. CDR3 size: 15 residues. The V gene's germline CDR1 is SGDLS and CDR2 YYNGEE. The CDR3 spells CASSRTSGSYNEQFF. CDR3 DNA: TGTGCCAGCAGCCGAACTAGCGGGAGTTACAATGAGCAGTTCTTC.

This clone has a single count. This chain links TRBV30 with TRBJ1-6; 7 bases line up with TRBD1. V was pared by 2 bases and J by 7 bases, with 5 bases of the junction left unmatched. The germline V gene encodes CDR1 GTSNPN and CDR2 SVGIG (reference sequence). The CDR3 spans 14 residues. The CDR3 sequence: CAWSLRGGNSPLHF. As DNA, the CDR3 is TGTGCCTGGAGTCTCAGGGGGGGAAATTCACCCCTCCACTTT.

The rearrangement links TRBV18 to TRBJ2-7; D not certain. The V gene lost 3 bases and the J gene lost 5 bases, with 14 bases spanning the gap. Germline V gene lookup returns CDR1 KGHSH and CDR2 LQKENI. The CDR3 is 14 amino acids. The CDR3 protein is CASSPTPYSDEQYF. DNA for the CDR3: TGTGCCAGCTCACCTACCCCCTACTCTGACGAGCAGTACTTC.

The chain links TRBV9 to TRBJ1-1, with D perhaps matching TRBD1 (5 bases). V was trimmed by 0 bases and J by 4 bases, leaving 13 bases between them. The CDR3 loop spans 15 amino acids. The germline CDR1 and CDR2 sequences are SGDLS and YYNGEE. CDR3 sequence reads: CASSVATGGGTEAFF. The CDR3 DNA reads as TGTGCCAGCAGCGTAGCTACGGGGGGAGGCACTGAAGCTTTCTTT.

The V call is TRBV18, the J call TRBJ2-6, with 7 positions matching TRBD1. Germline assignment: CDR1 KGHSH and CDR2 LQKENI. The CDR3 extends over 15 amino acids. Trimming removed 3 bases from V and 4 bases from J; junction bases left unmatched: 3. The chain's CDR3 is CASSPGQAGANVLTF. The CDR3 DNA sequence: TGTGCCAGCTCACCCGGACAGGCCGGGGCCAACGTCCTGACTTTC.

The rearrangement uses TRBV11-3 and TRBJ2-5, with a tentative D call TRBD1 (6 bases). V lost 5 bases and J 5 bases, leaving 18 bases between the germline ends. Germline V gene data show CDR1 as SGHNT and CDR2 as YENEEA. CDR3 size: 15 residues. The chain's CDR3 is CASSLGQGQGETQYF. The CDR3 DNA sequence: TGTGCCAGCAGCCTCGGGCAGGGGCAGGGGGAGACCCAGTACTTC.

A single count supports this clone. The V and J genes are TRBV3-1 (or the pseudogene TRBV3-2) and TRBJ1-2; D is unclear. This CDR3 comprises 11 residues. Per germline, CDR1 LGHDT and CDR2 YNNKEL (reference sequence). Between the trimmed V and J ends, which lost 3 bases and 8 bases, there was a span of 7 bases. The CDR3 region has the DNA TGTGCCAGCAGCCAGTTGGGCGGCTACACCTTC. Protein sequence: CASSQLGGYTF.

The CDR3: CASSHREDTEAFF. The CDR3 coding sequence is TGTGCCAGCAGCCATCGTGAGGACACTGAAGCTTTCTTT. The V and J genes are TRBV3-1 (or the pseudogene TRBV3-2) and TRBJ1-1; the D is unclear. V lost 3 bases to trimming and J lost 3 bases, with 8 bases between them. Germline V gene lookup returns CDR1 LGHDT and CDR2 YNNKEL (reference sequence). This CDR3 comprises 13 residues.

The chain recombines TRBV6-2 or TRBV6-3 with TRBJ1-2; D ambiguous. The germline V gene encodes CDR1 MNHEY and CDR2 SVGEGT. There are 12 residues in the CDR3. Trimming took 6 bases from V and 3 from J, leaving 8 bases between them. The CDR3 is CASSAGYYGYTF. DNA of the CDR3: TGTGCCAGCAGCGCAGGCTACTATGGCTACACCTTC.

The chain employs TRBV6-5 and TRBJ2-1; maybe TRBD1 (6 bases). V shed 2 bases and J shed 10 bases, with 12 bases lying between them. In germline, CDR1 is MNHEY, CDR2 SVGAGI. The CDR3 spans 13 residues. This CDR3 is CASSYATGEEQFF. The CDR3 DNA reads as TGTGCCAGCAGTTACGCGACAGGTGAAGAGCAGTTCTTC.

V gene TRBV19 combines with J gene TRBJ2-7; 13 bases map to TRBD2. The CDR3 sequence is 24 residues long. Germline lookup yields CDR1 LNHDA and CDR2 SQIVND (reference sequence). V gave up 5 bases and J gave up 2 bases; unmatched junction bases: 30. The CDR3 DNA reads TGTGCCAGTAGTCAGCGTAGGACTAGCGGGAGTCAGTGTCGACCCGACACGGGGGCCTACGAGCAGTACTTC. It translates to CASSQRRTSGSQCRPDTGAYEQYF.

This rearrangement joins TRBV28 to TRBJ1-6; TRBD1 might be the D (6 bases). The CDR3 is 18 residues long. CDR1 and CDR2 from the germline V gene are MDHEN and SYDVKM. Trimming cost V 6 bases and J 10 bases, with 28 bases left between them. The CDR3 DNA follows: TGTGCCAGCAGACCTCGACAGGACCCACACCCCCTTCGGTCACCCCTCCACTTT. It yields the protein CASRPRQDPHPLRSPLHF.

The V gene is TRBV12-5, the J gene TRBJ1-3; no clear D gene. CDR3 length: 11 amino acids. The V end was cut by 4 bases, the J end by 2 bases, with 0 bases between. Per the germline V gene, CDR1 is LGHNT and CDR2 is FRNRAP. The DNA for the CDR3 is TGTGCTAGTGGTTCTGGAAACACCATATATTTT. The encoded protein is CASGSGNTIYF.

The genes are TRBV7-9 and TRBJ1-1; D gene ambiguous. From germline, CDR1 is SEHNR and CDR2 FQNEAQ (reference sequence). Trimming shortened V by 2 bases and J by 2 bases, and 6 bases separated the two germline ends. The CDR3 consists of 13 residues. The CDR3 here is CASSLPVNTEAFF. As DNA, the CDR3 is TGTGCCAGCAGCTTACCGGTTAACACTGAAGCTTTCTTT.

The chain's CDR3 is CASSRTGVQPQHF. CDR3 sequence (DNA): TGTGCCAGCAGTCGGACAGGGGTTCAGCCCCAGCATTTT. This chain joins TRBV3-1 (or the pseudogene TRBV3-2) and TRBJ1-5; 9 bases line up with TRBD1. Germline CDR1 is LGHDT and CDR2 is YNNKEL (reference sequence). This CDR3 spans 13 amino acids. V lost 6 bases to trimming and J lost 6 bases; unmatched junction nucleotides: 3.

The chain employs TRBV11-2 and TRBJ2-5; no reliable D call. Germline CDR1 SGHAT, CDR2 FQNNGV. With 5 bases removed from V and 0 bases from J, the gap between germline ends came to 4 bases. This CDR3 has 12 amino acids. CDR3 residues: CASSRDQETQYF. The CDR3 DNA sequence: TGTGCCAGCAGCAGGGACCAAGAGACCCAGTACTTC.

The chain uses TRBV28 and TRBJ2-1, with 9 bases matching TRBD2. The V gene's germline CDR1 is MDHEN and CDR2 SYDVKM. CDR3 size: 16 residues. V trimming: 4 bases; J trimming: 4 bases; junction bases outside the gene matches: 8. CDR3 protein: CASSSLAGEGYNEQFF. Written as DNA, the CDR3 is TGTGCCAGCAGTTCCTTAGCGGGAGAGGGGTACAATGAGCAGTTCTTC.

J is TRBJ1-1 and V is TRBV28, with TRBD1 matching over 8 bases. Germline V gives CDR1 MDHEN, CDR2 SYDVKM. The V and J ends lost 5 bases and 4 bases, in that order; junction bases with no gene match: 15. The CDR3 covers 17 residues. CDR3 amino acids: CASSPYPGQGKGTEAFF. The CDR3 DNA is TGTGCCAGCAGTCCCTACCCAGGACAGGGCAAGGGCACTGAAGCTTTCTTT.

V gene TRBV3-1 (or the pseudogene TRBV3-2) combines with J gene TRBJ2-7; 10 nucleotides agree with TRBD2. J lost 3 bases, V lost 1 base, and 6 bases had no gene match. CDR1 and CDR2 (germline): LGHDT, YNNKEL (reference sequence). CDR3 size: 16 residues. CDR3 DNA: TGTGCCAGCAGCCAAGGAGCTAGCGGGAGCTACTACGAGCAGTACTTC. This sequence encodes CASSQGASGSYYEQYF.

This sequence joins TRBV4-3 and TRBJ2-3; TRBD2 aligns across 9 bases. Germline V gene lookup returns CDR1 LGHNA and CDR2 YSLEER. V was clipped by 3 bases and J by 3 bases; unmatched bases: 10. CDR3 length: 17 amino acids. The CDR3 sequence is CASSHAIATSGTDTQYF. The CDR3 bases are TGCGCCAGCAGCCATGCTATCGCGACTAGCGGAACAGATACGCAGTATTTT.